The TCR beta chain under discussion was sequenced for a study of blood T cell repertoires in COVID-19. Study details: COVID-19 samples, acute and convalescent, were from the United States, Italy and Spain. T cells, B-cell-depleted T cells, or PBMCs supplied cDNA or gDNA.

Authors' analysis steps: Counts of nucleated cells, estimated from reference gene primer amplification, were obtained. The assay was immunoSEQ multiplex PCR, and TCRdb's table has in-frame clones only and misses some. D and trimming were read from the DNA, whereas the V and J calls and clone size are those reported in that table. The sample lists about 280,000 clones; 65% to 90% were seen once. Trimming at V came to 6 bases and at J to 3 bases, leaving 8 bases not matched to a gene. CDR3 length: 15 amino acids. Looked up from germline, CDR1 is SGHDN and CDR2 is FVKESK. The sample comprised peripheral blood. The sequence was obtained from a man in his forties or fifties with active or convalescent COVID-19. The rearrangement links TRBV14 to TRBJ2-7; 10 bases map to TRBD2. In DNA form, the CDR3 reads TGTGCCAGCAGTCAGCTAGCGGGAGAGGTCTACGAGCAGTACTTC. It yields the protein CASSQLAGEVYEQYF.